The clone carrying this TCR beta chain is medium-sized by share. Germline V gives CDR1 MNHEY, CDR2 SMNVEV (reference sequence). The CDR3 spans 13 residues. V was trimmed by 6 bases and J by 7 bases, leaving 15 bases between them. This record comes from a study of CD4 and CD8 cells across lung adenocarcinoma regions. Each CDR3 protein gets one entry after TCRdb re-called the PCR reads with MiXCR. The repertoire includes 16,000 or so distinct CDR3 sequences, roughly half of them detected once, and 55% to 65% sits in the top ten. Samples came from patients with localized non-small cell lung adenocarcinoma.

The clonotype originates from a female donor with lung adenocarcinoma. The CD4 and CD8 labels of this study may be unreliable. V gene TRBV27 combines with J gene TRBJ1-2, with D tentatively TRBD1 (6 bases). The sequenced material came from CD8+ T cells from the center of a lung tumor. The DNA for the CDR3 is TGTGCCAGCAGAGAAGGGAGGGGGTCTGGCTACACCTTC. This encodes CASREGRGSGYTF.